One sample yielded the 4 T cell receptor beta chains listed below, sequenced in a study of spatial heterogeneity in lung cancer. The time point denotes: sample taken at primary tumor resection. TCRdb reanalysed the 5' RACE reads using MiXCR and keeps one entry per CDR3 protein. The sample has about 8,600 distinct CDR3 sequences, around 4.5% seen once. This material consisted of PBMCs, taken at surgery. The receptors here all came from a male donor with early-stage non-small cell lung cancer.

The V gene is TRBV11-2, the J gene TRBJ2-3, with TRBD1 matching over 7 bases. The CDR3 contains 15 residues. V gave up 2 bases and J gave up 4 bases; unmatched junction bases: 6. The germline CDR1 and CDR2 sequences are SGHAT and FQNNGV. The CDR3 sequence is CASSLNGDSPDTQYF. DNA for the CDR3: TGTGCCAGCAGCTTAAACGGGGACAGCCCAGATACGCAGTATTTT.

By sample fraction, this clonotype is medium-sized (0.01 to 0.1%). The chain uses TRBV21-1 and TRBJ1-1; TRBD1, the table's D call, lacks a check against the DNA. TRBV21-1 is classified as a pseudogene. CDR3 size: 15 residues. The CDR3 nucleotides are TGTGCCAGCAGCAAAGCCACCCAGGGTTCCACTGAAGCTTTCTTT. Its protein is CASSKATQGSTEAFF.

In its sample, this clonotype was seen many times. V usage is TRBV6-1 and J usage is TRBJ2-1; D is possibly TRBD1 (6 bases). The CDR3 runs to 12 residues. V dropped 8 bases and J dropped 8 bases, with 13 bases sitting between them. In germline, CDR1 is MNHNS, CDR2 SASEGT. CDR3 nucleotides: TGTGCCAGCTCTAAGGGGGAGCATGAGCAGTTCTTC. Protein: CASSKGEHEQFF.

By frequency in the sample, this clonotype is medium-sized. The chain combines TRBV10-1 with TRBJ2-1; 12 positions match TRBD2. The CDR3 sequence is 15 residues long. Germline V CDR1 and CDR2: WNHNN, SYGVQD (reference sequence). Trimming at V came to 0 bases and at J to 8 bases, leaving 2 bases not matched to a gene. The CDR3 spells CASSESTSGGHEQFF. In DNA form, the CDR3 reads TGCGCCAGCAGTGAGTCGACTAGCGGGGGACATGAGCAGTTCTTC.